Listed below are T cell receptor beta chains from one sample, sequenced in a study of T-cell reconstitution after alpha-beta-depleted transplantation in children. MiXCR was run by TCRdb on the PCR reads, yielding one entry per CDR3 protein. The sample lists about 900,000 distinct CDR3 sequences, about 26% occurring once. Source: PBMCs, mostly from graft donor cells, taken 360 days after TCRalphabeta/CD19-depleted stem cell transplant. The receptors stem from a boy in the first two years of life who had a stem cell transplant for SCID, so the T cells may come from the graft donor. CDR3s include the opening cysteine and the closing phenylalanine or tryptophan. The D gene is left open where the match is weak. Size is stated for part of the rows, as once, few or many counts, or as a class when the clone is expanded.

size	D	V	J	CDR3	DNA
-	-	TRBV5-1	TRBJ2-7	CASSLRDGYSYEQYF	TGCGCCAGCAGCCTAAGGGACGGTTACTCCTACGAGCAGTACTTC
-	TRBD2	TRBV12-3/TRBV12-4	TRBJ2-7	CASSLRTSEGEQYF	TGTGCCAGCAGTTTACGGACTAGCGAGGGCGAGCAGTACTTC
-	TRBD2	TRBV6-1	TRBJ2-3	CASSPIAGAREDTQYF	TGTGCCAGCAGTCCGATAGCGGGGGCCCGCGAAGATACGCAGTATTTT
few	-	TRBV12-5	TRBJ2-5	CASGLVWWGQYF	TGTGCTAGTGGTTTGGTATGGTGGGGGCAGTACTTC
-	TRBD1	TRBV5-1	TRBJ2-3	CASSSGQYASTDTQYF	TGCGCCAGCAGTTCGGGACAGTACGCTAGCACAGATACGCAGTATTTT
-	-	TRBV11-2	TRBJ2-2	CASSFSGGRTGELFF	TGTGCCAGCAGCTTCTCCGGGGGGCGGACCGGGGAGCTGTTTTTT
-	-	TRBV20-1	TRBJ2-7	CSPSEGLTYEQYF	TGCAGTCCCTCTGAGGGACTGACCTACGAGCAGTACTTC
-	TRBD2	TRBV7-2	TRBJ2-5	CASSSRAGGLFETQYF	TGTGCCAGCAGCTCTCGAGCGGGGGGGCTTTTTGAGACCCAGTACTTC
many	-	TRBV2	TRBJ2-1	CASSVWHPSYNEQFF	TGTGCCAGCAGTGTTTGGCACCCCTCCTACAATGAGCAGTTCTTC
-	-	TRBV10-3	TRBJ2-3	CAISERVSFTDTQYF	TGTGCCATCAGTGAGCGGGTTAGCTTCACAGATACGCAGTATTTT
-	TRBD1	TRBV4-2	TRBJ2-5	CASSQEGGRGLTQYF	TGTGCCAGCAGCCAAGAAGGGGGCAGAGGCCTGACCCAGTACTTC
-	TRBD2	TRBV20-1	TRBJ2-3	CSAPSSGGARNTQYF	TGCAGTGCTCCTTCTAGCGGGGGGGCCAGAAATACGCAGTATTTT
once	-	TRBV3-1	TRBJ2-5	CASSHGTQYF	TGTGCCAGCAGCCACGGGACCCAGTACTTC
-	-	TRBV12-3/TRBV12-4	TRBJ1-6	CASTPQGHNSPLHF	TGTGCCAGCACTCCACAGGGCCATAATTCACCCCTCCACTTT
-	-	TRBV12-3/TRBV12-4	TRBJ2-3	CASSLAIGQGFTDTQYF	TGTGCCAGCAGTTTAGCGATAGGTCAGGGTTTCACAGATACGCAGTATTTT
few	-	TRBV5-5	TRBJ2-2	CASSLGLKGPSLRELFF	TGTGCCAGCAGCTTGGGGCTAAAGGGACCGTCCCTCCGGGAGCTGTTTTTT
-	-	TRBV9	TRBJ1-1	CASSPRAALNTEAFF	TGTGCCAGCAGCCCCCGGGCAGCCCTGAACACTGAAGCTTTCTTT
-	-	TRBV2	TRBJ1-2	CASSRIGTSGNYGYTF	TGTGCCAGCAGCCGGATCGGGACATCTGGTAACTATGGCTACACCTTC
few	-	TRBV4-2	TRBJ1-1	CASSQARTGNTEAFF	TGTGCCAGCAGCCAAGCCCGTACAGGGAACACTGAAGCTTTCTTT
-	TRBD1	TRBV6-1	TRBJ2-1	CASRDRDDNEQFF	TGTGCCAGCAGGGACAGGGATGACAATGAGCAGTTCTTC
-	TRBD2	TRBV29-1	TRBJ2-3	CSVERLAGGGGTDTQYF	TGCAGCGTCGAGAGACTAGCGGGGGGGGGCGGCACAGATACGCAGTATTTT
-	TRBD1	TRBV5-1	TRBJ2-2	CASSQLGPGQGTNTGELFF	TGCGCCAGCAGCCAATTGGGACCGGGACAGGGGACGAACACCGGGGAGCTGTTTTTT
-	-	TRBV20-1	TRBJ1-6	CSARPKSPLHF	TGCAGTGCTAGACCCAAATCACCCCTCCACTTT
few	-	TRBV6-1	TRBJ2-3	CASLLSGATTDTQYF	TGTGCCAGCCTCCTTAGTGGGGCGACCACAGATACGCAGTATTTT
-	-	TRBV18	TRBJ1-1	CASSPALGIEGSEAFF	TGTGCCAGCTCACCGGCCTTAGGAATTGAGGGCTCTGAAGCTTTCTTT
-	TRBD1	TRBV5-1	TRBJ2-4	CASSGIPTGGRGNIQYF	TGCGCCAGCAGCGGCATCCCGACAGGGGGACGGGGAAACATTCAGTACTTC